The 31 T cell receptor beta chains below come from one sample, sequenced in a study of cytomegalovirus exposure and HLA in healthy donors listed by TCRdb under 2017. Libraries were prepared through the immunoSEQ multiplex PCR assay. For the multiplex PCR, a mixture combining 60 forward primers for TCR Vbeta segments and 13 reverse primers for TCR Jbeta segments was used. TCRdb's version of the immuneACCESS table is confined to in-frame rearrangements and falls short of the full clone set. An unresolved V gene accounts for under half of the shortfall where checked; the remainder is of unknown origin. The sample profile shows more than 80,000 clones; 70% to 80% of them were found once. 2.8% of the sample rests with the top ten. The sample consisted of PBMCs. All receptors come from a female donor in good health and CMV-seronegative.

The V gene is TRBV4-3, the J gene TRBJ2-3; 14 bases fit TRBD2. The CDR3 consists of 16 residues. The J segment lost 3 bases and the V segment lost 4 bases, leaving 3 bases of the junction unmatched. Germline lookup yields CDR1 LGHNA and CDR2 YSLEER. The CDR3 DNA is TGCGCCAGCAGCCGGACTAGCGGGAGGATAACAGATACGCAGTATTTT. Its protein product is CASSRTSGRITDTQYF.

The chain combines TRBV27 with TRBJ2-5, with D hard to call. Trimming removed 5 bases from V and 5 bases from J, with 12 bases in between. The CDR3 totals 13 residues. Germline values: CDR1 MNHEY, CDR2 SMNVEV (reference sequence). The CDR3 loop is CASSPRMLETQYF. CDR3 nucleotides: TGTGCCAGCAGTCCGCGGATGTTGGAGACCCAGTACTTC.

The chain carries TRBV7-8 and TRBJ1-2; 9 positions agree with TRBD1. CDR1 SGHVS and CDR2 FQNEAQ come from the germline V gene. V trimming: 5 bases; J trimming: 7 bases; junction bases outside the gene matches: 5. The CDR3 spans 13 residues. The chain's CDR3 is CASSKGQGSGYTF. CDR3 in DNA: TGTGCCAGCAGCAAGGGACAGGGAAGTGGCTACACCTTC.

The genes are TRBV18 and TRBJ2-1; D gene ambiguous. The CDR3 has 15 amino acids. Germline lookup yields CDR1 KGHSH and CDR2 LQKENI. Trimming shortened V by 4 bases and J by 3 bases, and 13 bases separated the two germline ends. The CDR3 DNA reads as TGTGCCAGCTCACTGCTCGCCGCGCTCTACAATGAGCAGTTCTTC. Translating gives CASSLLAALYNEQFF. Together with reference TRBV18 and TRBJ2-1, the CDR3 gives the full variable domain: NAGVMQNPRHLVRRRGQEARLRCSPMKGHSHVYWYRQLPEEGLKFMVYLQKENIIDESGMPKERFSAEFPKEGPSILRIQQVVRGDSAAYFCASSLLAALYNEQFFGPGTRLTVL.

The chain links TRBV5-1 to TRBJ2-5, with 15 bases fitting TRBD2. CDR1 is SGHRS and CDR2 is YFSETQ in the germline V gene. The CDR3 covers 15 residues. V shed 3 bases, J shed 3 bases, and the junction held 0 bases outside the gene matches. DNA for the CDR3: TGCGCCAGCAGCTGGACTAGCGGGAGGGAAGAGACCCAGTACTTC. Translated, it gives CASSWTSGREETQYF.

The rearrangement links TRBV5-1 to TRBJ2-3, with 8 bases fitting TRBD1. The CDR3 runs to 16 residues. Per germline, CDR1 SGHRS and CDR2 YFSETQ. The J segment lost 1 base and the V segment lost 1 base, leaving 5 bases of the junction unmatched. CDR3 amino acids: CASSLRGQGGTDTQYF. CDR3 DNA: TGCGCCAGCAGCTTGAGAGGACAGGGTGGCACAGATACGCAGTATTTT.

The V call is TRBV15, the J call TRBJ2-1, with 8 nucleotides matching TRBD2. From germline, CDR1 is LNHNV and CDR2 YYDKDF (reference sequence). The CDR3 is 16 residues long. The V segment lost 1 base and the J segment 4 bases; nucleotides outside the gene matches: 6. The CDR3 DNA is TGTGCCACCAGCAGAGCGGGGCCTAGCGGGTACAATGAGCAGTTCTTC. Its protein is CATSRAGPSGYNEQFF.

The CDR3 region has the DNA TGTGCCAGCAGCCACGGACACGTAGGGGAGACCCAGTACTTC. Protein sequence: CASSHGHVGETQYF. The chain combines TRBV7-9 with TRBJ2-5, with D perhaps TRBD1 (5 bases). Germline loops: CDR1 SEHNR, CDR2 FQNEAQ (reference sequence). V was cut by 5 bases and J by 5 bases, with 15 bases left in between. This CDR3 spans 14 amino acids.

This chain joins TRBV13 and TRBJ2-7; 13 nucleotides match TRBD2. From germline, CDR1 is PRHDT and CDR2 FYEKMQ (reference sequence). V lost 5 bases and J lost 6; bases outside the gene matches: 10. CDR3 length: 16 amino acids. In DNA, the CDR3 is TGTGCCAGCAGCCTCTCGACCGGGACTAGCGGGACCGAGCAGTACTTC. Its protein is CASSLSTGTSGTEQYF.

This clone was counted a few times. The J gene is TRBJ2-7, the V gene TRBV4-1; 8 nucleotides line up with TRBD2. Germline V gene data show CDR1 as MGHRA and CDR2 as YSYEKL. This CDR3 contains 17 residues. V gave up 0 bases and J gave up 4 bases; unmatched junction bases: 11. The CDR3 DNA is TGCGCCAGCAGCCAAGAACTGGGGACTAGTCTCCTATACGAGCAGTACTTC. Amino acid sequence: CASSQELGTSLLYEQYF.

The CDR3 DNA reads TGTGCCAGCAGCCGTAGCTTCGGGGTCGGGGAGCTGTTTTTT. Translated: CASSRSFGVGELFF. This rearrangement joins TRBV7-2 to TRBJ2-2; possibly TRBD2 for D (5 bases). Germline assignment: CDR1 SGHTA and CDR2 FQGNSA. The CDR3 extends over 14 amino acids. The germline V and J ends were trimmed by 5 bases and 7 bases, with 14 bases remaining between them.

The chain joins TRBV19 to TRBJ2-7, with D unresolved. The CDR3 consists of 13 residues. In germline, CDR1 is LNHDA, CDR2 SQIVND (reference sequence). The V gene lost 5 bases and the J gene lost 3 bases, with 11 bases spanning the gap. This chain's CDR3 is CASSPGLVYEQYF. The CDR3 nucleotides read TGTGCCAGTAGTCCAGGATTAGTCTACGAGCAGTACTTC.

The rearrangement uses TRBV28 and TRBJ2-5; D might be TRBD1 (6 bases). CDR3 length: 16 amino acids. Germline CDR1 reads MDHEN; CDR2 reads SYDVKM. Between the trimmed V and J ends, which lost 6 bases and 4 bases, there was a span of 21 bases. For the CDR3, the DNA is TGTGCCAGCAGAAATAAATTCTACAGGGACACAGAGACCCAGTACTTC. Protein sequence: CASRNKFYRDTETQYF.

V and J are TRBV29-1 and TRBJ1-1; 7 positions match TRBD1. Germline assignment: CDR1 SQVTM and CDR2 ANQGSEA. This CDR3 has 14 residues. The trim removed 5 bases at V and 5 bases at J, leaving 11 bases unmatched. Here the CDR3 reads CSVLMTGSYTEAFF. CDR3 nucleotide sequence: TGCAGCGTTTTGATGACAGGGAGTTATACTGAAGCTTTCTTT.

The table lists this clone with a few counts. The rearrangement joins TRBV30 to TRBJ1-3; D unresolved. The CDR3 is 12 residues long. Germline CDR1 is GTSNPN and CDR2 is SVGIG (reference sequence). V was shortened by 7 bases and J by 3 bases, with 10 bases between the two germline ends. The CDR3 DNA sequence: TGTGCCTTGGCCCATGTTGGAAACACCATATATTTT. Protein sequence: CALAHVGNTIYF.

The chain employs TRBV2 and TRBJ1-1, with a weak D call TRBD1 (5 bases). V lost 4 bases and J lost 8, with 17 bases in between. The CDR3 consists of 14 residues. CDR1 and CDR2 (germline): SNHLY, FYNNEI. The CDR3 reads CASSVGARTLEAFF. In DNA form, the CDR3 reads TGTGCCAGCAGTGTAGGGGCCAGGACACTCGAAGCTTTCTTT.

This clone has just one count. The V and J genes are TRBV19 and TRBJ2-7; tentative D call: TRBD1 (6 bases). Germline V gene data show CDR1 as LNHDA and CDR2 as SQIVND (reference sequence). The V gene lost 6 bases and the J gene lost 3 bases, with 12 bases spanning the gap. CDR3 length: 13 residues. CDR3 nucleotide sequence: TGTGCCAGTAGCCCACAGGGTCTCTACGAGCAGTACTTC. Amino acids: CASSPQGLYEQYF.

This clone has just a few counts. The rearrangement uses TRBV27 and TRBJ2-5; no clear D. V gave up 2 bases and J gave up 4 bases, with 8 bases separating them. Germline assignment: CDR1 MNHEY and CDR2 SMNVEV (reference sequence). The CDR3 is made up of 13 amino acids. The CDR3 DNA follows: TGTGCCAGCAGTTTAGGAGCGTTAGAGACCCAGTACTTC. Its translation is CASSLGALETQYF.

This clone came up once. The CDR3 DNA is TGTGCCATCGGGGGAAGCAATCTACTGAATGAGCAGTTCTTC. Translation gives CAIGGSNLLNEQFF. This chain connects TRBV28 to TRBJ2-1, with D tentatively TRBD2 (6 bases). Trimming pared 10 bases from V and 7 bases from J, leaving 20 bases between. This CDR3 has 14 amino acids. The germline V gene has CDR1 MDHEN and CDR2 SYDVKM.

CDR3 protein: CASSLEQGRDQPQHF. The CDR3 nucleotides read TGTGCCAGCAGCTTAGAGCAGGGTCGGGATCAGCCCCAGCATTTT. The chain joins TRBV7-2 to TRBJ1-5, with D possibly matching TRBD1 (5 bases). The CDR3 loop spans 15 amino acids. Germline V gene lookup returns CDR1 SGHTA and CDR2 FQGNSA. V dropped 1 base and J dropped 5 bases, with 12 bases sitting between them.

The gene calls are TRBV28 and TRBJ1-1; no firm D call. Germline values: CDR1 MDHEN, CDR2 SYDVKM. The CDR3 sequence is 13 residues long. The V gene lost 7 bases and the J gene lost 2 bases, with 11 bases spanning the gap. CDR3 residues: CASKPGGNTEAFF. CDR3 DNA sequence: TGTGCCAGCAAACCAGGAGGAAACACTGAAGCTTTCTTT.

This clone was seen more than once but under ten times. The chain carries TRBV27 and TRBJ2-3; D possibly corresponds to TRBD2 (5 bases). Trimming stripped 8 bases from V and 2 bases from J, with 8 bases between. This CDR3 region has 12 residues. Germline lookup yields CDR1 MNHEY and CDR2 SMNVEV (reference sequence). The CDR3 sequence is CASRGYTDTQYF. As DNA, the CDR3 is TGTGCCAGCCGCGGGTACACAGATACGCAGTATTTT.

The chain carries TRBV19 and TRBJ1-2; 11 bases agree with TRBD1. The CDR3 extends over 17 amino acids. The junction had 12 bases not matched to a gene; V was cut back by 5 bases and J by 4 bases. Germline loops: CDR1 LNHDA, CDR2 SQIVND (reference sequence). The CDR3 is CASSSGQGALKLYGYTF. CDR3 in DNA: TGTGCCAGTAGTTCAGGACAGGGGGCGTTAAAACTCTATGGCTACACCTTC.

The chain recombines TRBV18 with TRBJ1-1; possibly TRBD1 for D (5 bases). The CDR3 spans 19 residues. V lost 3 bases, J lost 5 bases, and 28 bases lay in between. Germline assignment: CDR1 KGHSH and CDR2 LQKENI. The CDR3 DNA sequence: TGTGCCAGCTCACCTAATGCGCCCAATGGGGGGATCGGTGTTACTGAAGCTTTCTTT. This codes for CASSPNAPNGGIGVTEAFF.

The chain links TRBV4-1 to TRBJ2-1, with 9 bases aligning to TRBD2. CDR3 length: 15 residues. From germline, CDR1 is MGHRA and CDR2 YSYEKL. After removal of 1 base from V and 6 bases from J, the junction contained 4 bases not matched to a gene. CDR3 amino acids: CASSQAGTSSNEQFF. CDR3 DNA: TGCGCCAGCAGCCAAGCCGGGACTAGCAGCAATGAGCAGTTCTTC.

This clone was detected only a few times. This chain uses TRBV29-1 with TRBJ2-2, with D tentatively TRBD1 (8 bases). The CDR3 is 13 amino acids. Per the germline V gene, CDR1 is SQVTM and CDR2 is ANQGSEA. V was shortened by 6 bases and J by 8 bases, with 16 bases between the two germline ends. CDR3 nucleotide sequence: TGCAGCGTGGAAACAGGGGGGGGAGGGGAGCTGTTTTTT. Translated, it gives CSVETGGGGELFF.

V gene TRBV27 combines with J gene TRBJ2-3; the match to TRBD2 covers 7 bases. The J segment lost 2 bases and the V segment lost 6 bases, leaving 20 bases of the junction unmatched. This CDR3 comprises 19 residues. CDR1 is MNHEY and CDR2 is SMNVEV in the germline V gene (reference sequence). The CDR3 bases are TGTGCCAGCAGACACTCCTTGGGGAGGGCACCTCGTTCCACAGATACGCAGTATTTT. Protein sequence: CASRHSLGRAPRSTDTQYF.

The rearrangement uses TRBV6-5 and TRBJ2-5; D ambiguous. The DNA end is a closer match to TRBJ2-7, so the J assignment may be wrong. CDR1 MNHEY and CDR2 SVGAGI come from the germline V gene. CDR3 length: 13 amino acids. The CDR3 nucleotides read TGTGCCAGCAGTTACGCTACCTCCTACGAGCAGTACTTC. Amino acids: CASSYATSYEQYF.

The chain is built from TRBV4-3 and TRBJ2-1; tentatively, D is TRBD2 (5 bases). CDR1 is LGHNA and CDR2 is YSLEER in the germline V gene. Trimming removed 2 bases from V and 0 bases from J, with 11 bases in between. There are 16 residues in the CDR3. This chain's CDR3 is CASSQRAATSYNEQFF. CDR3 DNA: TGCGCCAGCAGCCAACGAGCGGCAACCTCCTACAATGAGCAGTTCTTC.

The V gene is TRBV30, the J gene TRBJ1-3, with no clear D. This CDR3 spans 11 amino acids. Germline V gene data show CDR1 as GTSNPN and CDR2 as SVGIG (reference sequence). V lost 6 bases and J 2 bases, leaving 5 bases between the germline ends. The CDR3 is CACRPGNTIYF. The CDR3 nucleotides read TGTGCCTGCAGGCCTGGAAACACCATATATTTT. The full variable domain, with the rest looked up from reference TRBV30 and TRBJ1-3, is SQTIHQWPATLVQPVGSPLSLECTVEGTSNPNLYWYRQAAGRGLQLLFYSVGIGQISSEVPQNLSASRPQDRQFILSSKKLLLSDSGFYLCACRPGNTIYFGEGSWLTVV.

The rearrangement links TRBV7-2 to TRBJ1-2; 7 bases match TRBD1. V lost 7 bases, J lost 3 bases, and 8 bases stayed unmatched. Per the germline V gene, CDR1 is SGHTA and CDR2 is FQGNSA. CDR3 length: 14 residues. This chain's CDR3 is CASTEGAGYYGYTF. As DNA, the CDR3 is TGTGCCAGCACGGAGGGGGCGGGATACTATGGCTACACCTTC. Variable domain in full (rest from reference TRBV7-2 and TRBJ1-2): GAGVSQSPSNKVTEKGKDVELRCDPISGHTALYWYRQSLGQGLEFLIYFQGNSAPDKSGLPSDRFSAERTGGSVSTLTIQRTQQEDSAVYLCASTEGAGYYGYTFGSGTRLTVV.